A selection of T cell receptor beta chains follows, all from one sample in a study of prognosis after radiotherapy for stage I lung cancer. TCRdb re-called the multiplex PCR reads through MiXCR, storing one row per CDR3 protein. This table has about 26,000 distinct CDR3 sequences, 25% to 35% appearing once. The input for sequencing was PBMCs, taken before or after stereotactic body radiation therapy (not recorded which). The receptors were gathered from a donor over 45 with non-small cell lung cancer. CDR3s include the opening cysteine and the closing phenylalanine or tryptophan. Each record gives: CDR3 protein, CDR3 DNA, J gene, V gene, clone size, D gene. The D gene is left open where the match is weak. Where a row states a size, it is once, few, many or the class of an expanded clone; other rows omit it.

cdr3_aa: CASSPRGRDGDEQYF; cdr3_nt: TGTGCCAGCTCACCTCGGGGGCGGGATGGCGACGAGCAGTACTTC; j_call: TRBJ2-7; v_call: TRBV18; clone_size: many; d_call: -
cdr3_aa: CASGTGIGADEKLFF; cdr3_nt: TGTGCCAGCGGGACAGGGATCGGAGCTGATGAAAAACTGTTTTTT; j_call: TRBJ1-4; v_call: TRBV10-3; clone_size: -; d_call: TRBD1
cdr3_aa: CASSLNDGSSYEQYF; cdr3_nt: TGCGCCAGCAGCTTGAACGACGGGAGCTCCTACGAGCAGTACTTC; j_call: TRBJ2-7; v_call: TRBV5-1; clone_size: -; d_call: -
cdr3_aa: CASGQLGNEQFF; cdr3_nt: TGTGCCAGCGGGCAACTGGGAAATGAGCAGTTCTTC; j_call: TRBJ2-1; v_call: TRBV6-1; clone_size: -; d_call: -
cdr3_aa: CASSSEVFGGKLFF; cdr3_nt: TGTGCGAGCAGTTCCGAGGTGTTTGGTGGAAAACTGTTTTTT; j_call: TRBJ1-4; v_call: TRBV12-3/TRBV12-4; clone_size: -; d_call: -
cdr3_aa: CASTYPGCQPQHF; cdr3_nt: TGTGCCAGCACCTATCCCGGTTGTCAGCCCCAGCATTTT; j_call: TRBJ1-5; v_call: TRBV6-1; clone_size: many; d_call: -
cdr3_aa: CASSLLRSNTWDLFF; cdr3_nt: TGTGCCAGCAGCTTGCTGCGATCGAACACCTGGGATCTGTTTTTT; j_call: TRBJ2-2; v_call: TRBV7-9; clone_size: -; d_call: -
cdr3_aa: CASAGTGTQHAGNTIYF; cdr3_nt: TGTGCCAGTGCCGGGACAGGGACCCAACACGCTGGAAACACCATATATTTT; j_call: TRBJ1-3; v_call: TRBV19; clone_size: many; d_call: TRBD1
cdr3_aa: CASSPDGPSQQPQHF; cdr3_nt: TGCGCCAGCAGCCCTGACGGTCCCAGCCAGCAGCCCCAGCATTTT; j_call: TRBJ1-5; v_call: TRBV5-1; clone_size: -; d_call: -
cdr3_aa: CASSLVGGGPTSEQFF; cdr3_nt: TGTGCCAGCAGCTTAGTTGGGGGAGGGCCTACCAGTGAGCAGTTCTTC; j_call: TRBJ2-1; v_call: TRBV11-2; clone_size: many; d_call: TRBD2